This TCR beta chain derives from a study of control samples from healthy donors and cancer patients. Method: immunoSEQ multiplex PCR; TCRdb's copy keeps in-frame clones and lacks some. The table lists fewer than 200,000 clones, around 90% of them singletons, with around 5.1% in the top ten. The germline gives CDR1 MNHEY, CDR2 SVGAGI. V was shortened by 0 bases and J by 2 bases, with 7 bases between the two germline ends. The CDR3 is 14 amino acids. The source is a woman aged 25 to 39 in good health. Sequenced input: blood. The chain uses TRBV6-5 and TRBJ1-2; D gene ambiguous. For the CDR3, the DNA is TGTGCCAGCAGTTACTCGAAAATCAACTATGGCTACACCTTC. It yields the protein CASSYSKINYGYTF.